This passage covers 15 T cell receptor beta chains from one sample sequenced in a study of T cells in localized non-small cell lung cancer. Here immunoSEQ multiplex PCR was the method, and the copy in TCRdb shows in-frame clones only, minus some. The sample records 25,000 or so clones, 86% being singletons. Sequenced material: peripheral blood, taken before any cancer treatment. The source of these receptors is a female donor aged 60 or older with stage I lung adenocarcinoma.

This chain uses TRBV27 with TRBJ2-2; 9 nucleotides agree with TRBD2. V shed 6 bases, J shed 4 bases, and the junction held 6 bases outside the gene matches. Germline V gene sequence: CDR1 MNHEY, CDR2 SMNVEV (reference sequence). The CDR3 consists of 15 residues. The CDR3 reads CASRIAGVSTGELFF. The CDR3 coding sequence is TGTGCCAGCAGGATAGCGGGAGTTAGCACCGGGGAGCTGTTTTTT.

This chain links TRBV4-2 with TRBJ2-1; D not resolved. Germline CDR1 and CDR2: LGHNA and YNFKEQ. V was cut by 4 bases and J by 7 bases, with 11 bases left in between. The CDR3 has 13 residues. This CDR3 reads CASSLGFVNEQFF. CDR3 coding DNA: TGTGCCAGCAGCCTAGGATTTGTGAATGAGCAGTTCTTC.

V is TRBV30 and J is TRBJ1-4; 9 bases match TRBD1. V lost 8 bases, J lost 5 bases, and 3 bases stayed unmatched. Germline assignment: CDR1 GTSNPN and CDR2 SVGIG (reference sequence). The CDR3 sequence is 12 residues long. The CDR3 region has the DNA TGTGCCAGGGGACAGGGAAATGAAAAACTGTTTTTT. Protein product: CARGQGNEKLFF.

The rearrangement joins TRBV11-3 to TRBJ2-1; D is perhaps TRBD1 (5 bases). V lost 0 bases and J 0 bases, leaving 15 bases between the germline ends. The CDR3 runs to 18 residues. CDR1 is SGHNT, CDR2 YENEEA, per germline. CDR3 sequence (DNA): TGTGCCAGCAGCTTAGATATTAGACAGAAGAGCTCCTACAATGAGCAGTTCTTC. Amino acids: CASSLDIRQKSSYNEQFF.

J is TRBJ1-1 and V is TRBV19; possible D gene TRBD1, 6 bases. Germline values: CDR1 LNHDA, CDR2 SQIVND (reference sequence). The CDR3 runs 16 residues. Trimming left V 7 bases short and J 1 base short, with 19 bases between. The CDR3 is CASTAGGDIGNTEAFF. The CDR3 bases are TGTGCCAGTACCGCAGGCGGGGACATCGGGAACACTGAAGCTTTCTTT. Complete variable domain (other parts from reference TRBV19 and TRBJ1-1): DGGITQSPKYLFRKEGQNVTLSCEQNLNHDAMYWYRQDPGQGLRLIYYSQIVNDFQKGDIAEGYSVSREKKESFPLTVTSAQKNPTAFYLCASTAGGDIGNTEAFFGQGTRLTVV.

This chain links TRBV14 with TRBJ2-5; 7 bases match TRBD2. CDR3 length: 15 amino acids. The J segment lost 9 bases and the V segment lost 4 bases, leaving 14 bases of the junction unmatched. CDR1 and CDR2 from the germline V gene are SGHDN and FVKESK. CDR3 sequence (DNA): TGTGCCAGCAGCCCGAGGATGGGACGACGGGGGGCCCAGTACTTC. Amino acids: CASSPRMGRRGAQYF.

The chain recombines TRBV18 with TRBJ1-4; D is uncertain. From germline, CDR1 is KGHSH and CDR2 LQKENI. CDR3 size: 15 residues. With 1 base removed from V and 0 bases from J, the gap between germline ends came to 6 bases. The CDR3 DNA sequence: TGTGCCAGCTCACCACTTCACCCAACTAATGAAAAACTGTTTTTT. Its protein is CASSPLHPTNEKLFF.

This sequence joins TRBV4-2 and TRBJ2-5, with TRBD2 matching 10 bases. The CDR3 length is 14 residues. Germline trimming cut 4 bases from V and 2 bases from J; bases unmatched to any gene: 1. Germline CDR1 reads LGHNA; CDR2 reads YNFKEQ. The CDR3 sequence is CASSRSGGQETQYF. In DNA, the CDR3 is TGTGCCAGCAGCCGTAGCGGGGGGCAAGAGACCCAGTACTTC.

This clone showed up just once. The chain is built from TRBV7-8 and TRBJ2-5; D unresolved. Looked up from germline, CDR1 is SGHVS and CDR2 is FQNEAQ. CDR3 length: 14 residues. The V and J ends lost 0 bases and 0 bases respectively, with 5 bases between them. The CDR3 spells CASSLASHQETQYF. Here the CDR3 DNA reads TGTGCCAGCAGCTTAGCTAGTCACCAAGAGACCCAGTACTTC.

The rearrangement uses TRBV6-1 and TRBJ2-1; TRBD2 agrees at 12 bases. V lost 7 bases and J lost 8; bases outside the gene matches: 9. The CDR3 length is 15 residues. Germline lookup yields CDR1 MNHNS and CDR2 SASEGT. CDR3 DNA: TGTGCCAGCACCTTAAGGGCTAGCGGGAGGGATGAGCAGTTCTTC. Translating it yields CASTLRASGRDEQFF.

CDR3 in amino acids: CASSLTGTPRDEQYF. DNA of the CDR3: TGTGCCAGTAGCCTTACCGGGACGCCCCGGGACGAGCAGTACTTC. This chain links TRBV19 with TRBJ2-7; D is possibly TRBD1 or TRBD2 (5 bases each). CDR3 length equals 15 residues. Germline values: CDR1 LNHDA, CDR2 SQIVND (reference sequence). Trimming took 6 bases from V and 5 from J, leaving 20 bases between them. The variable domain in full, completed from reference TRBV19 and TRBJ2-7, reads DGGITQSPKYLFRKEGQNVTLSCEQNLNHDAMYWYRQDPGQGLRLIYYSQIVNDFQKGDIAEGYSVSREKKESFPLTVTSAQKNPTAFYLCASSLTGTPRDEQYFGPGTRLTVT.

The V call is TRBV5-1, the J call TRBJ1-5; D is unresolved. Trimming shortened V by 0 bases and J by 0 bases, and 7 bases separated the two germline ends. The V gene's germline CDR1 is SGHRS and CDR2 YFSETQ. The CDR3 runs to 15 residues. CDR3: CASSLGWGSNQPQHF. In DNA form, the CDR3 reads TGCGCCAGCAGCTTGGGTTGGGGTAGCAATCAGCCCCAGCATTTT.

The rearrangement links TRBV11-2 to TRBJ1-2, with unresolved D. This CDR3 comprises 13 residues. The germline V gene has CDR1 SGHAT and CDR2 FQNNGV. Deletions cut 0 bases from V and 4 bases from J, with 6 bases between. CDR3 bases: TGTGCCAGCAGCTTAGAAGGAAGCTATGGCTACACCTTC. It encodes CASSLEGSYGYTF.

The V gene is TRBV6-6, the J gene TRBJ1-1; D is uncertain. The CDR3 length is 14 residues. CDR1 is MNHNY, CDR2 SVGAGI, per germline (reference sequence). The V end was cut by 2 bases, the J end by 0 bases, with 7 bases between. In DNA form, the CDR3 reads TGTGCCAGCAGTTACGGTATAGTGAACACTGAAGCTTTCTTT. Its translation is CASSYGIVNTEAFF.

The chain recombines TRBV10-3 with TRBJ1-3, with 8 nucleotides matching TRBD1. The CDR3 length is 16 residues. Losses at the gene ends were 5 bases for V and 2 bases for J; bases not matched to a gene: 8. Germline CDR1 and CDR2: ENHRY and SYGVKD. For the CDR3, the DNA is TGTGCCATCAGTCCTACACAGACAGGGGCTGGAAACACCATATATTTT. Its translation is CAISPTQTGAGNTIYF.